This TCR beta chain appears in the sequencing data of a study of cytomegalovirus exposure and HLA in healthy donors. Study results and caveats: In a later analysis, TCR beta V- and J-gene trimming was associated with a missense DCLRE1C variant. Most sequenced TCRs were rare (though some public TCRs occurred in many donors).

Researchers ran the PCR with 60 Vbeta and 13 Jbeta primers. Profiled with immunoSEQ multiplex PCR; TCRdb holds only in-frame clones, not every one. The sample gives approximately 140,000 clones, over 60% of which show up once; about an eighth is in the top ten. Points on this clone: Its antigen is not known.

Trimming cost V 6 bases and J 4 bases, with 19 bases left between them. Germline CDR1 is SNHLY and CDR2 is FYNNEI. The CDR3 is made up of 16 amino acids. The sequenced sample consisted of PBMCs. The TCR was taken from a middle-aged man in good health and CMV-seropositive. The gene calls are TRBV2 and TRBJ2-1, with D possibly TRBD1 on 6 matching bases. Here the CDR3 DNA reads TGTGCCAGCAGCCAGAGACAGGCTACACAATACAATGAGCAGTTCTTC. Its translation: CASSQRQATQYNEQFF.